This paragraph reports one TCR beta chain. The CDR3 contains 14 residues. V was pared by 6 bases and J by 3 bases, with 7 bases of the junction left unmatched. Per the germline V gene, CDR1 is MNHEY and CDR2 is SVGAGI. How the authors handled the data: Reference gene primers were amplified, and this amplification served to estimate nucleated cell counts. Profiling relied on immunoSEQ multiplex PCR, and the TCRdb table lists in-frame clones only, not all of them. From that table come the V and J calls and clone size; the DNA was used to work out D and trimming. The table includes 40,000 to 60,000 clones, roughly 84% detected once. This specimen comes from a study of blood T cell repertoires in COVID-19. Study overall: Donors in the United States, Italy and Spain gave samples during acute or convalescent COVID-19. PBMCs, B-cell-depleted T cells, or T cells were the source of the cDNA or gDNA that made up the material.

Sequenced sample: peripheral blood. The V call is TRBV6-5, the J call TRBJ2-7; TRBD2 agrees at 8 bases. The TCR comes from a human donor in a cohort sampled during active COVID-19. The CDR3: CASRAGTRYYEQYF. The CDR3 DNA reads as TGTGCCAGCAGAGCCGGGACTAGGTACTACGAGCAGTACTTC.